Below are 3 T cell receptor beta chains sequenced from a single sample in a study of radiation and T cells in renal cell carcinoma. Regarding time point: blood 4 weeks post-SBRT, at nephrectomy. The treatment here: 15 Gy SBRT to primary tumor, nephrectomy 4 weeks later. The assay was immunoSEQ multiplex PCR, and TCRdb's table has in-frame clones only and misses some. Among under 100,000 clones, around 83% were seen once, and the ten largest hold about 7.2%. The input for sequencing was blood, taken from a patient whose treatment included radiotherapy and nephrectomy. The receptors derive from a man between 60 and 75 years old with renal cell carcinoma.

CDR3 protein: CAWNAGARDTQYF. Here the CDR3 DNA reads TGTGCCTGGAATGCGGGAGCCAGAGATACGCAGTATTTT. The chain is built from TRBV30 and TRBJ2-3, with TRBD2 matching over 7 bases. The germline V gene has CDR1 GTSNPN and CDR2 SVGIG (reference sequence). The V gene end was trimmed by 4 bases and the J gene end by 5 bases; junction bases not matched to a gene: 6. The CDR3 extends over 13 amino acids.

The chain employs TRBV6-1 and TRBJ1-5; D gene ambiguous. V gave up 1 base and J gave up 3 bases, with 10 bases separating them. This CDR3 comprises 15 residues. Germline CDR1 reads MNHNS; CDR2 reads SASEGT. The CDR3 loop is CASSEGLGYNQPQHF. The CDR3 nucleotides are TGTGCCAGCAGTGAAGGTTTAGGGTACAATCAGCCCCAGCATTTT.

In its sample, this clone was seen once. The rearrangement links TRBV5-1 to TRBJ2-7, with D unresolved. CDR1 is SGHRS and CDR2 is YFSETQ in the germline V gene. This CDR3 is 14 amino acids long. V gave up 2 bases and J gave up 3 bases, with 12 bases separating them. The CDR3, as DNA: TGCGCCAGCAGCTTAGGAGACGGATTCTACGAGCAGTACTTC. Protein product: CASSLGDGFYEQYF.